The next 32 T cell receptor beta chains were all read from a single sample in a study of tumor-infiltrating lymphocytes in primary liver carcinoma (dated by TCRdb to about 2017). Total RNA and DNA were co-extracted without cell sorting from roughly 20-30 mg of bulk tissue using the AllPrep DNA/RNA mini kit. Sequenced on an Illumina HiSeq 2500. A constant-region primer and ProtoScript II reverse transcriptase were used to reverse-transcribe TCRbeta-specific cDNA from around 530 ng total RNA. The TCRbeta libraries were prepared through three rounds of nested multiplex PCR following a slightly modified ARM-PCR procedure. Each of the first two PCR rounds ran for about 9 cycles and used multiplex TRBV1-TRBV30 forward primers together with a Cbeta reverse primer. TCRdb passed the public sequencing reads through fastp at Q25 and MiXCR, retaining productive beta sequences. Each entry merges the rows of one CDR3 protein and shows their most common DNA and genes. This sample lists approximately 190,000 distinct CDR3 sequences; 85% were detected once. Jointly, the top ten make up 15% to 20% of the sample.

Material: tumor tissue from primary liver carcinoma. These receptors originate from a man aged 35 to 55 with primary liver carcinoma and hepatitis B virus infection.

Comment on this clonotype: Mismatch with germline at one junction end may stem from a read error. The DNA of the CDR3 is TGTGTCATCAGTCCGGGACGTAACTTAGGCACCGGGGAGCTGTCTTTT. It specifies CVISPGRNLGTGELSF. J is TRBJ2-2 and V is TRBV10-3, with D perhaps matching TRBD1 or TRBD2 (5 bases each). Per germline, CDR1 ENHRY and CDR2 SYGVKD. The CDR3 runs to 16 residues.

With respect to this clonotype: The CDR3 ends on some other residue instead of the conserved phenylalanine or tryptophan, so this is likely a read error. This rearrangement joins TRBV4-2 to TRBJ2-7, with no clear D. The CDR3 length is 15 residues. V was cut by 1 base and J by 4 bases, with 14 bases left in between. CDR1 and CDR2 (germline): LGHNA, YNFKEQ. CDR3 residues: CASSQGTGSHYEQYI. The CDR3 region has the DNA TGTGCCAGCAGCCAAGGCACCGGGTCTCATTACGAGCAGTACATC.

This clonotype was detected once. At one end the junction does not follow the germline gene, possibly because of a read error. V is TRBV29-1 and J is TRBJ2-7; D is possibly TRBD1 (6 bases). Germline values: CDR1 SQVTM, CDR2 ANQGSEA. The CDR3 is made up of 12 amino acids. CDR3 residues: CNTGQTACEQYF. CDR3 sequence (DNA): TGTAACACTGGACAGACGGCCTGCGAACAGTACTTC.

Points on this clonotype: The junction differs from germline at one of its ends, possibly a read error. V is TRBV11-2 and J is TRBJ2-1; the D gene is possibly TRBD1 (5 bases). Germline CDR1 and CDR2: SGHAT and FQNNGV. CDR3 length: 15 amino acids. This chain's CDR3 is CASSFSRTLDNEQLF. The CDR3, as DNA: TGTGCCAGCAGCTTTAGCAGGACACTCGACAATGAGCAGTTATTC.

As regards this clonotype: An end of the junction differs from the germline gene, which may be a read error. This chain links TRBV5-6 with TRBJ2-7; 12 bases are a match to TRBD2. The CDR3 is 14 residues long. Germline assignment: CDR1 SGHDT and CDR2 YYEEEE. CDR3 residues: CTSSRLAGEGEKYF. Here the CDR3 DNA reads TGTACCAGCAGTAGACTAGCGGGAGAGGGAGAGAAGTACTTC.

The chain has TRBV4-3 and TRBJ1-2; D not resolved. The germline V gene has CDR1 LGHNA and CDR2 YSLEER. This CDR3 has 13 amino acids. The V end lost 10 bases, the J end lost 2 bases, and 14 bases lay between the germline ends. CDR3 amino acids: CANSQAGNYGYTF. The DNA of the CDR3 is TGCGCCAACAGTCAAGCCGGAAACTATGGCTACACCTTC.

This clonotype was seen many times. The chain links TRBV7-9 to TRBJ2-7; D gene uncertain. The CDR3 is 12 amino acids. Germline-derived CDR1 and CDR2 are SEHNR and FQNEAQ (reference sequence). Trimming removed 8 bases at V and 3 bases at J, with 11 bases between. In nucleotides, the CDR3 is TGTGCCAGCGGCGACGGAAACTACGAGCAGTACTTC. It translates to CASGDGNYEQYF. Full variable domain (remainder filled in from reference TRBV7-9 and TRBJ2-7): DTGVSQNPRHKITKRGQNVTFRCDPISEHNRLYWYRQTLGQGPEFLTYFQNEAQLEKSRLLSDRFSAERPKGSFSTLEIQRTEQGDSAMYLCASGDGNYEQYFGPGTRLTVT.

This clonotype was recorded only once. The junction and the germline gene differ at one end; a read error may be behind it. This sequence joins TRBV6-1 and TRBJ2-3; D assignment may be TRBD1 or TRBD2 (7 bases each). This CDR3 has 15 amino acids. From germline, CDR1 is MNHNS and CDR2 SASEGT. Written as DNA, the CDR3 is TGTGCCAGCGGCAGCGGGGACAGTTGCACAGATATGCAGTATTTT. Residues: CASGSGDSCTDMQYF.

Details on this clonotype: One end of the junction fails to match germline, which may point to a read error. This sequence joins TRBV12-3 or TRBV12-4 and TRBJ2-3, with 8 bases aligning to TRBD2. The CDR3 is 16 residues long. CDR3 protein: CANSLDSSGSTDTRYF. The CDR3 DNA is TGTGCCAACAGTTTAGATTCCAGCGGGAGCACAGATACGCGGTATTTT.

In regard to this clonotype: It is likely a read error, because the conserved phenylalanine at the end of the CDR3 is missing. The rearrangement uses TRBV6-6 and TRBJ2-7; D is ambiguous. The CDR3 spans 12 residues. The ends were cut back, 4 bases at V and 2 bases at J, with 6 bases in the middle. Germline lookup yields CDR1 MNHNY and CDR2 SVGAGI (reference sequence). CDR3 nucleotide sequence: TGTGCCAGCAGTTCTGGGCCCTACGAGCAGTACTTA. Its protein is CASSSGPYEQYL.

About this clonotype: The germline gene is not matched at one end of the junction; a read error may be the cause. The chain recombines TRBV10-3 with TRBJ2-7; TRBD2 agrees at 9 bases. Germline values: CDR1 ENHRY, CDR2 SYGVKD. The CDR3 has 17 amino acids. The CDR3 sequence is CAISESTPSGVPYEQYF. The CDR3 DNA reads TGTGCCATCAGTGAGTCGACACCTAGCGGGGTACCCTATGAGCAGTACTTC.

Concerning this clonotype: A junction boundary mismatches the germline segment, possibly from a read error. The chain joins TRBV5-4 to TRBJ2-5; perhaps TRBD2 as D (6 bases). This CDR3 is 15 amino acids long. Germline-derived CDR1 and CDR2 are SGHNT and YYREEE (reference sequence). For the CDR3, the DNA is TGTGCCAGCTACCCGGGGCAGGGAGGCCAAGAGTCCCAGTACTTC. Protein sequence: CASYPGQGGQESQYF.

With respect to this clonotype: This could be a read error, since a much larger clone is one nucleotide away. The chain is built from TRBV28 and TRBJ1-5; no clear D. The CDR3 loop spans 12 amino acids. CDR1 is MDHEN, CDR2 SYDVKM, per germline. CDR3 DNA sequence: TGTGTCAGCAGTTTCGGCGGTCAGCCCCAGCATTTT. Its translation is CVSSFGGQPQHF.

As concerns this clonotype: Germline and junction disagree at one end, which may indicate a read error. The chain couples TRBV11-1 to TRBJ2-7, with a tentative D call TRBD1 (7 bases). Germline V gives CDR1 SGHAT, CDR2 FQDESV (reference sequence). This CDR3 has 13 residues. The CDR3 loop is CTSRGKRSYERYF. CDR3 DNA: TGTACTAGCAGGGGGAAGCGATCCTACGAGCGGTACTTC.

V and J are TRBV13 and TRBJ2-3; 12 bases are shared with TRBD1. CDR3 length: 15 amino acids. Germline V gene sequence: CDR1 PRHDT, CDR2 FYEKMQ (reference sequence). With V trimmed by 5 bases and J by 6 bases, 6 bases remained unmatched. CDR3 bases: TGTGCCAGCAGCCATGGGACAGGGGGCGCGGATACGCAGTATTTT. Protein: CASSHGTGGADTQYF. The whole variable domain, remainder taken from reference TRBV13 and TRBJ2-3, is AAGVIQSPRHLIKEKRETATLKCYPIPRHDTVYWYQQGPGQDPQFLISFYEKMQSDKGSIPDRFSAQQFSDYHSELNMSSLELGDSALYFCASSHGTGGADTQYFGPGTRLTVL.

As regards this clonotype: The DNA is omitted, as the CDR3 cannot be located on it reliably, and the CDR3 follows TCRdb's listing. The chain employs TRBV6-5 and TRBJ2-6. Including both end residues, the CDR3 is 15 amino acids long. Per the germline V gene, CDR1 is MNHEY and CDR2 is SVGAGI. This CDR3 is CASSQWGPGANVLTF.

The CDR3 loop reads CSVEAGWNQPQHF. The CDR3 region has the DNA TGCAGCGTAGAGGCAGGGTGGAATCAGCCCCAGCATTTT. V usage is TRBV29-1 and J usage is TRBJ1-5; D is perhaps TRBD1 (5 bases). The length of the CDR3 is 13 residues. V gave up 6 bases and J gave up 4 bases, with 13 bases separating them. Germline CDR1 is SQVTM and CDR2 is ANQGSEA.

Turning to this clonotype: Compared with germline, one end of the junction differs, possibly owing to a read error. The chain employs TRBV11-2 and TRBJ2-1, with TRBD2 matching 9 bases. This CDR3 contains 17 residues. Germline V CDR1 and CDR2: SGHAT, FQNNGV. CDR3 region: CATSLDRGGRAYNEQFF. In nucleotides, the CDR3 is TGTGCCACCAGCTTAGATCGGGGCGGGAGGGCCTATAATGAGCAGTTCTTC.

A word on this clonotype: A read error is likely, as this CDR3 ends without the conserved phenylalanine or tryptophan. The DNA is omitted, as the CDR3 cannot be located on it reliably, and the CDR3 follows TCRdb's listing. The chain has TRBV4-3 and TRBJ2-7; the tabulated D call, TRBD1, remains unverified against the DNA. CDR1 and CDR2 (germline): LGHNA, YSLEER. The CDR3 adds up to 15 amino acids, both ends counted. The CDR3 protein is CTSSQDLTGSYEQYS.

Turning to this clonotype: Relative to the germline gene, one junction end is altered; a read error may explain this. The CDR3 protein is CASSLFVTSWYNEHFF. CDR3 sequence (DNA): TGTGCCAGCAGCTTATTTGTGACTAGCTGGTACAATGAGCATTTCTTC. The chain combines TRBV7-8 with TRBJ2-1; 7 bases agree with TRBD2. Germline lookup yields CDR1 SGHVS and CDR2 FQNEAQ. This CDR3 region has 16 residues.

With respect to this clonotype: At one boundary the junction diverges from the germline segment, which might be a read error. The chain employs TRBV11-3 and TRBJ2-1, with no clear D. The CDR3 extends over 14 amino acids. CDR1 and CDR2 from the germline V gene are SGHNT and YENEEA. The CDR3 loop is CASNLGVANNEQFF. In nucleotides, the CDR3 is TGTGCCAGCAACTTAGGCGTCGCAAACAATGAGCAGTTCTTC.

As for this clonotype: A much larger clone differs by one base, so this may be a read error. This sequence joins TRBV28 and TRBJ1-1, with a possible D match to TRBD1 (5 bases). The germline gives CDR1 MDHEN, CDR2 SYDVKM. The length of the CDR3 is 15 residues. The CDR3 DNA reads TGTGACAGCAGCGTCGCCGCAGGGCTGGGCACTGAAGCTTTCTTT. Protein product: CDSSVAAGLGTEAFF.

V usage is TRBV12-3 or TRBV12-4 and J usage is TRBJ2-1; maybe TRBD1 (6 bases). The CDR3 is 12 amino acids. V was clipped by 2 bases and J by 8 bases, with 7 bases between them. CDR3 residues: CASSLRTDEQFF. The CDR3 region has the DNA TGTGCCAGCAGTTTACGGACAGATGAGCAGTTCTTC.

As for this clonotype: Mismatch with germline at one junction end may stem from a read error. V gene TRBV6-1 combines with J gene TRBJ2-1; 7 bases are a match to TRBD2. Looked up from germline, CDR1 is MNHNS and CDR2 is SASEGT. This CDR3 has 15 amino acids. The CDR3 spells CASSESGGSYNDQFF. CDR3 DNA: TGTGCCAGCAGTGAATCTGGCGGGAGCTACAATGACCAGTTCTTC.

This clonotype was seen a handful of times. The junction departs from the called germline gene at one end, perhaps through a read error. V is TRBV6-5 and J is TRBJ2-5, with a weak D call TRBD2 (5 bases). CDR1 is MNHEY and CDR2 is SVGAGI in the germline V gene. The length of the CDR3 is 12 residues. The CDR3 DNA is TGTGCCAGCAGTTACGGAGCGGAGATCCAGTACTTC. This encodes CASSYGAEIQYF.

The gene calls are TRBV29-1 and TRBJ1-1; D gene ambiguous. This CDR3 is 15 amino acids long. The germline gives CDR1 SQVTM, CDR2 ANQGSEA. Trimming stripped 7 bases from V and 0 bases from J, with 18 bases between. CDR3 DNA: TGCAGCGATGGACCCTGGTGGACCATGAACACTGAAGCTTTCTTT. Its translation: CSDGPWWTMNTEAFF.

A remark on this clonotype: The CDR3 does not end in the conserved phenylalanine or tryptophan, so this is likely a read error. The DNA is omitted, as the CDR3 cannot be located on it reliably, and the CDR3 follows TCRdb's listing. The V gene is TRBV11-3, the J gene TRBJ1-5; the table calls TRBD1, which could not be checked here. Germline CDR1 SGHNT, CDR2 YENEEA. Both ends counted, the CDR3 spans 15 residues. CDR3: CASSLDLGVVQPRHY.

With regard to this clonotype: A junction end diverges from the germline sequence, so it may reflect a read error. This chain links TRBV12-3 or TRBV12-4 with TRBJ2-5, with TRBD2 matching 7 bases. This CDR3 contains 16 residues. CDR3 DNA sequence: TGTGCCAGCAGTGTATCAGGCGGGAGAAACGAAGAGACACAGTACTTC. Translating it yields CASSVSGGRNEETQYF.

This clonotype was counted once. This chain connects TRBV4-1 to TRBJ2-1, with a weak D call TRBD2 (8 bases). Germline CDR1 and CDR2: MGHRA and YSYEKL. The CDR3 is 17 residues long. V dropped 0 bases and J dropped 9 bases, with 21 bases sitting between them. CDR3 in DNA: TGCGCCAGCAGCCAAGATATATGGACTAGCAGGGGGGGTGAGCAGTTCTTC. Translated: CASSQDIWTSRGGEQFF.

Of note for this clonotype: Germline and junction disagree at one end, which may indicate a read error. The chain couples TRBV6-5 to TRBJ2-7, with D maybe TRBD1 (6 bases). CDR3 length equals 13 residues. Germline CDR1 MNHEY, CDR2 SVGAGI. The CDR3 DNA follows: TGTGCCGGCAGGGGAACAGGCGAGTACGAGCAGTACTTC. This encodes CAGRGTGEYEQYF.

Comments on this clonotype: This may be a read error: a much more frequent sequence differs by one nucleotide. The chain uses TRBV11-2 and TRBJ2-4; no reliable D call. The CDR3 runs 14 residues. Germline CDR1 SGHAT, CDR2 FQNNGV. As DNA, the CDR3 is TGTGCCGGCAGCTTAAAAGGCTACAAAAACATTCAGTACTTC. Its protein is CAGSLKGYKNIQYF.

The DNA of the CDR3 is TGTGCCGACAGTTACCCCGGTGTGGGCTCCGGAGGTGGCTACACCTTC. Protein: CADSYPGVGSGGGYTF. The J gene is TRBJ1-2, the V gene TRBV6-2 or TRBV6-3, with a weak D call TRBD1 (5 bases). V was clipped by 11 bases and J by 7 bases, with 29 bases between them. The CDR3 has 16 amino acids. From germline, CDR1 is MNHEY and CDR2 SVGEGT.